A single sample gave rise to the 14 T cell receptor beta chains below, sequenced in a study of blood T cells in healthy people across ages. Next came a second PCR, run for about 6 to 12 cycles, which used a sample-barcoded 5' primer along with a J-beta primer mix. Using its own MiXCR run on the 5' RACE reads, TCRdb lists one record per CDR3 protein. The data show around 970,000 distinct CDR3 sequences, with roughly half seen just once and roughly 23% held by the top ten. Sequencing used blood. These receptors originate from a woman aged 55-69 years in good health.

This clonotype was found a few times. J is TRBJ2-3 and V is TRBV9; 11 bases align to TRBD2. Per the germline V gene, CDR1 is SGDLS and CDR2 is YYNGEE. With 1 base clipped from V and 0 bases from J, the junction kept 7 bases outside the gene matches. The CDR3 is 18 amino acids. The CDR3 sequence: CASSVLAGGEVSTDTQYF. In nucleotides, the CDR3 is TGTGCCAGCAGCGTACTAGCGGGAGGAGAGGTTAGCACAGATACGCAGTATTTT. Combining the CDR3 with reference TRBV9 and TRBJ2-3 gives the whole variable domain DSGVTQTPKHLITATGQRVTLRCSPRSGDLSVYWYQQSLDQGLQFLIQYYNGEERAKGNILERFSAQQFPDLHSELNLSSLELGDSALYFCASSVLAGGEVSTDTQYFGPGTRLTVL.

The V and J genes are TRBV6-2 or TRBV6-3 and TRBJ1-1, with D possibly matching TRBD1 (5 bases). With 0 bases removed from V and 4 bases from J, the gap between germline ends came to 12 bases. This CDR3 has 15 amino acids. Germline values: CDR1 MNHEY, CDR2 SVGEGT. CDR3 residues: CASSYSRGGGTEAFF. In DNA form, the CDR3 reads TGTGCCAGCAGTTACTCCCGGGGTGGGGGCACTGAAGCTTTCTTT.

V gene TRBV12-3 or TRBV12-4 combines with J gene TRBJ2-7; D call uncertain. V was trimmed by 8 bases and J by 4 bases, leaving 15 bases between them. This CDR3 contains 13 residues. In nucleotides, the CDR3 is TGTGCCAGCCGACGGGCCGATGTGTACGAGCAGTACTTC. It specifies CASRRADVYEQYF.

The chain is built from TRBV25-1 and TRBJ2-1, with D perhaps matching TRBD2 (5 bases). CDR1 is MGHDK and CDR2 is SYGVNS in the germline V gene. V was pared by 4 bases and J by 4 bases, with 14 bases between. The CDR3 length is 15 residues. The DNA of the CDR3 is TGTGCCAGCAGTGTATCTAGCACCTTATACAATGAGCAGTTCTTC. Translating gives CASSVSSTLYNEQFF. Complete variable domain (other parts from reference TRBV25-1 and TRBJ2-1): EADIYQTPRYLVIGTGKKITLECSQTMGHDKMYWYQQDPGMELHLIHYSYGVNSTEKGDLSSESTVSRIRTEHFPLTLESARPSHTSQYLCASSVSSTLYNEQFFGPGTRLTVL.

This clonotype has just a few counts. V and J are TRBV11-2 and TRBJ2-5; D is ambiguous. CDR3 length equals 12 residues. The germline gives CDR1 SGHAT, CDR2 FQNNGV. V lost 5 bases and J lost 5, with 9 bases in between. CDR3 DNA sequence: TGTGCCAGCAGCCGCCGGGTGGAGACCCAGTACTTC. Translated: CASSRRVETQYF.

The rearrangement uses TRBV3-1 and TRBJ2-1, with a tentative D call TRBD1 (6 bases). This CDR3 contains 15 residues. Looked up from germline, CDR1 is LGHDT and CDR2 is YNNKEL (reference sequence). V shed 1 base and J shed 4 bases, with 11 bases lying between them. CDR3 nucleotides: TGTGCCAGCAGCCAAGTCCGAACAGGGTACAATGAGCAGTTCTTC. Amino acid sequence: CASSQVRTGYNEQFF.

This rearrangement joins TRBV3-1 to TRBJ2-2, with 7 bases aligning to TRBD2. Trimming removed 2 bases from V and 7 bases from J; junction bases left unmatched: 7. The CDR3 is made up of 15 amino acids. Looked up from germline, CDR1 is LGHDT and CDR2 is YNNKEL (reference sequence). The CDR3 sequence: CASSQPSGGNGELFF. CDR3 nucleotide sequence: TGTGCCAGCAGCCAACCCTCCGGGGGGAACGGGGAGCTGTTTTTT.

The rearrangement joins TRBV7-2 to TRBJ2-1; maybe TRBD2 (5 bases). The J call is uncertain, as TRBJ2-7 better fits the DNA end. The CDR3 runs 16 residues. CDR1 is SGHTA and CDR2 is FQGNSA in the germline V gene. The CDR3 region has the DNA TGTGCCAGCAGCTCAGGAGGCGGAGCCTCCTACAATGAGCAGTACTTC. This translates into CASSSGGGASYNEQYF.

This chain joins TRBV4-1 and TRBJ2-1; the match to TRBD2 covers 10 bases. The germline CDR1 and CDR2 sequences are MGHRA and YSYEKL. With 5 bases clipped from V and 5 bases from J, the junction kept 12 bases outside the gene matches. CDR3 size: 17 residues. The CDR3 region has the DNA TGCGCCAGCAGCGGGTCCCCAAGCGGGAGGGGGGACAATGAGCAGTTCTTC. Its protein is CASSGSPSGRGDNEQFF.

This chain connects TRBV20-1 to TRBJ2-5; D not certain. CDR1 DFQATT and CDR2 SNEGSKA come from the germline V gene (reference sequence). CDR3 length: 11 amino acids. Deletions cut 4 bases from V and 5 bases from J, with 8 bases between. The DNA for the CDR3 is TGCAGTGCTACAAAGCCGGAGACCCAGTACTTC. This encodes CSATKPETQYF.

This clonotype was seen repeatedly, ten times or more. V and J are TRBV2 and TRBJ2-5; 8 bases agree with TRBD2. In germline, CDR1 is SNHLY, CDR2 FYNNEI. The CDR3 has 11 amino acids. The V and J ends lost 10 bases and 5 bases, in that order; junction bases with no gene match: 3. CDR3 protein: CATRLAETQYF. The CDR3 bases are TGTGCCACCAGACTAGCGGAGACCCAGTACTTC. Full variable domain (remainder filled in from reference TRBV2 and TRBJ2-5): EPEVTQTPSHQVTQMGQEVILRCVPISNHLYFYWYRQILGQKVEFLVSFYNNEISEKSEIFDDQFSVERPDGSNFTLKIRSTKLEDSAMYFCATRLAETQYFGPGTRLLVL.

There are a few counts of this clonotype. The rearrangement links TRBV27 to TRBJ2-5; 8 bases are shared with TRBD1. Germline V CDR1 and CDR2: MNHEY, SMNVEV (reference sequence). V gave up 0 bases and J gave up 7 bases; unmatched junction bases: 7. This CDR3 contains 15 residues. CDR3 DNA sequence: TGTGCCAGCAGTTTATCTGGACAGGGATTGGGGACCCAGTACTTC. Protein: CASSLSGQGLGTQYF.

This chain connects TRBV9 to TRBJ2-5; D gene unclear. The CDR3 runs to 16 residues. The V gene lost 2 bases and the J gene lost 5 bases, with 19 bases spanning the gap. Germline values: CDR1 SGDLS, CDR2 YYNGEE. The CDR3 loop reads CASSVDVGLVWETQYF. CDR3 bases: TGTGCCAGCAGCGTCGATGTCGGGCTTGTCTGGGAGACCCAGTACTTC. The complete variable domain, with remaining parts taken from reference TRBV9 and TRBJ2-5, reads DSGVTQTPKHLITATGQRVTLRCSPRSGDLSVYWYQQSLDQGLQFLIQYYNGEERAKGNILERFSAQQFPDLHSELNLSSLELGDSALYFCASSVDVGLVWETQYFGPGTRLLVL.

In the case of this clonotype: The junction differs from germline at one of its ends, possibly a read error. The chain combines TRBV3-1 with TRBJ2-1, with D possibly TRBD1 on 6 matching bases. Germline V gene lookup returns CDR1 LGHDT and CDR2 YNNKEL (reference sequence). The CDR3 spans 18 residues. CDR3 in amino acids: CASSLVFGRTASYSEQFF. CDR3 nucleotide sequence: TGTGCCAGCAGCCTGGTTTTTGGGCGGACAGCCTCCTACAGTGAGCAGTTCTTC.